The 22 T cell receptor beta chains below all came from one sample that was sequenced in a study of chemoradiotherapy in HPV16-positive cancers. Here immunoSEQ multiplex PCR was the method, and the copy in TCRdb shows in-frame clones only, minus some. The table shows around 1,000 clones, with less than 95% occurring only once. Source: tumor tissue, taken from a patient who underwent chemoradiotherapy. Receptors originate from a human donor with HPV-associated anogenital cancer.

The chain has TRBV2 and TRBJ1-2; 8 positions match TRBD1. J was trimmed by 13 bases and V by 7 bases; bases with no gene match: 14. CDR3 size: 13 residues. Germline loops: CDR1 SNHLY, CDR2 FYNNEI. The CDR3 reads CASTERTGKGLTF. DNA for the CDR3: TGTGCCAGCACCGAAAGGACAGGGAAGGGTCTCACCTTC.

The chain joins TRBV7-7 to TRBJ1-2, with D perhaps TRBD1 (6 bases). Looked up from germline, CDR1 is SSHAT and CDR2 is FNYEAQ (reference sequence). Trimming stripped 1 base from V and 6 bases from J, with 21 bases between. The CDR3 loop spans 17 amino acids. The CDR3 is CASSLDLVGQTENGYTF. The CDR3 bases are TGTGCCAGCAGCTTAGATTTGGTAGGACAGACGGAGAATGGCTACACCTTC.

The rearrangement links TRBV6-1 to TRBJ2-3; D is unresolved. V was clipped by 8 bases and J by 1 base, with 13 bases between them. The CDR3 runs to 14 residues. The germline V gene has CDR1 MNHNS and CDR2 SASEGT. The CDR3 loop reads CASGETDGTDTQYF. The CDR3, as DNA: TGTGCCAGCGGCGAAACTGACGGCACAGATACGCAGTATTTT.

For the CDR3, the DNA is TGTGCCAGCAGCCCAGAAGCAGGGATCCCTAACTATGGCTACACCTTC. Translated, it gives CASSPEAGIPNYGYTF. This chain uses TRBV7-2 with TRBJ1-2; TRBD1 might be the D (5 bases). CDR3 length: 16 residues. Germline V CDR1 and CDR2: SGHTA, FQGNSA. With 5 bases removed from V and 0 bases from J, the gap between germline ends came to 16 bases. The whole variable domain, remainder taken from reference TRBV7-2 and TRBJ1-2, is GAGVSQSPSNKVTEKGKDVELRCDPISGHTALYWYRQSLGQGLEFLIYFQGNSAPDKSGLPSDRFSAERTGGSVSTLTIQRTQQEDSAVYLCASSPEAGIPNYGYTFGSGTRLTVV.

V usage is TRBV6-1 and J usage is TRBJ2-3; tentatively, D is TRBD2 (7 bases). CDR3 length: 17 residues. Germline CDR1 reads MNHNS; CDR2 reads SASEGT. V lost 0 bases and J lost 1, with 14 bases in between. CDR3 amino acids: CASSEAWGGFGTDTQYF. In DNA form, the CDR3 reads TGTGCCAGCAGTGAAGCTTGGGGGGGCTTCGGCACAGATACGCAGTATTTT.

This chain links TRBV2 with TRBJ1-5, with 7 bases fitting TRBD1. Trimming removed 8 bases from V and 0 bases from J; junction bases left unmatched: 10. This CDR3 comprises 16 residues. Germline V gene sequence: CDR1 SNHLY, CDR2 FYNNEI. CDR3 in DNA: TGTGCCAGCTGGGACAGACCCGTGTATAGCAATCAGCCCCAGCATTTT. Its translation: CASWDRPVYSNQPQHF.

This chain joins TRBV2 and TRBJ1-6; D uncertain. Germline-derived CDR1 and CDR2 are SNHLY and FYNNEI. V lost 6 bases and J 5 bases, leaving 5 bases between the germline ends. The CDR3 is made up of 12 amino acids. The CDR3 reads CASSGNNSPLHF. CDR3 sequence (DNA): TGTGCCAGCAGCGGAAATAATTCACCCCTCCACTTT. Together with reference TRBV2 and TRBJ1-6, the CDR3 gives the full variable domain: EPEVTQTPSHQVTQMGQEVILRCVPISNHLYFYWYRQILGQKVEFLVSFYNNEISEKSEIFDDQFSVERPDGSNFTLKIRSTKLEDSAMYFCASSGNNSPLHFGNGTRLTVT.

The chain recombines TRBV2 with TRBJ2-1; D might be TRBD1 (5 bases). Deletions cut 2 bases from V and 9 bases from J, with 11 bases between. Germline V lookup: CDR1 SNHLY, CDR2 FYNNEI. This CDR3 comprises 13 residues. CDR3 DNA sequence: TGTGCCAGCAGTGAATCCAGGGTTGGTGAGCAGTTCTTC. It encodes CASSESRVGEQFF.

The CDR3 nucleotides are TGTGCCAGCAGCCCCACTGTCCGACAGGGTAGTTTGTACAATGAGCAGTTCTTC. It yields the protein CASSPTVRQGSLYNEQFF. V and J are TRBV9 and TRBJ2-1; 7 bases align to TRBD1. With 4 bases clipped from V and 4 bases from J, the junction kept 17 bases outside the gene matches. Germline V gene lookup returns CDR1 SGDLS and CDR2 YYNGEE. CDR3 length: 18 amino acids.

The rearrangement links TRBV29-1 to TRBJ1-1; 8 positions agree with TRBD1. There are 14 residues in the CDR3. V was pared by 8 bases and J by 6 bases, with 14 bases of the junction left unmatched. Germline CDR1 SQVTM, CDR2 ANQGSEA. The CDR3 loop reads CSHRTGPTGAEAFF. CDR3 nucleotides: TGCAGCCACCGGACAGGGCCAACAGGGGCTGAAGCTTTCTTT.

This rearrangement joins TRBV7-2 to TRBJ2-6; a weak D match, TRBD2 (6 bases). This CDR3 region has 16 residues. V was shortened by 5 bases and J by 0 bases, with 11 bases between the two germline ends. CDR1 is SGHTA and CDR2 is FQGNSA in the germline V gene. The CDR3 DNA follows: TGTGCCAGCAGCCCGGGACTCCACTCTGGGGCCAACGTCCTGACTTTC. Translating it yields CASSPGLHSGANVLTF.

J is TRBJ2-2 and V is TRBV4-1, with TRBD2 matching over 7 bases. The CDR3 is 18 residues long. Germline CDR1 reads MGHRA; CDR2 reads YSYEKL. J lost 4 bases, V lost 0 bases, and 11 bases had no gene match. CDR3: CASSQDPPAGRITGELFF. The CDR3 bases are TGCGCCAGCAGCCAAGATCCGCCAGCGGGAAGGATCACCGGGGAGCTGTTTTTT.

The J gene is TRBJ2-3, the V gene TRBV11-2; possibly TRBD1 for D (6 bases). The ends were cut back, 8 bases at V and 3 bases at J, with 24 bases in the middle. The CDR3 spans 17 residues. Germline V gene data show CDR1 as SGHAT and CDR2 as FQNNGV. CDR3 sequence: CASSVGDILRRTDTQYF. The CDR3 bases are TGTGCCAGCTCCGTCGGGGACATCCTGCGGCGGACAGATACGCAGTATTTT.

This clone has a single count. J is TRBJ2-7 and V is TRBV11-2, with D possibly matching TRBD1 (6 bases). CDR1 SGHAT and CDR2 FQNNGV come from the germline V gene. The CDR3 covers 13 residues. Trimming pared 3 bases from V and 3 bases from J, leaving 9 bases between. CDR3 nucleotide sequence: TGTGCCAGCAGCTTGTTACAGGGCTACGAGCAGTACTTC. It encodes CASSLLQGYEQYF.

The gene calls are TRBV2 and TRBJ2-1; 15 bases line up with TRBD2. Trimming cost V 6 bases and J 6 bases; bases outside gene matches: 6. This CDR3 comprises 16 residues. The germline gives CDR1 SNHLY, CDR2 FYNNEI. CDR3 region: CASREPGLAGGNEQFF. The CDR3 DNA sequence: TGTGCCAGCAGAGAACCGGGACTAGCGGGAGGCAATGAGCAGTTCTTC. The full variable domain, completed using reference TRBV2 and TRBJ2-1, is EPEVTQTPSHQVTQMGQEVILRCVPISNHLYFYWYRQILGQKVEFLVSFYNNEISEKSEIFDDQFSVERPDGSNFTLKIRSTKLEDSAMYFCASREPGLAGGNEQFFGPGTRLTVL.

The chain couples TRBV5-6 to TRBJ1-3; no clear D. V was cut by 3 bases and J by 0 bases, with 7 bases left in between. CDR1 is SGHDT and CDR2 is YYEEEE in the germline V gene. The CDR3 runs to 14 residues. The CDR3 coding sequence is TGTGCCAGCAGCTCGACGCTCTCTGGAAACACCATATATTTT. This encodes CASSSTLSGNTIYF.

This clone was counted a single time. The chain carries TRBV5-1 and TRBJ2-5; D gene ambiguous. Germline CDR1 is SGHRS and CDR2 is YFSETQ. This CDR3 has 13 amino acids. Between the trimmed V and J ends, which lost 2 bases and 3 bases, there was a span of 8 bases. The CDR3 loop is CASSLVKEETQYF. The CDR3 DNA reads as TGCGCCAGCAGCTTAGTGAAGGAAGAGACCCAGTACTTC.

The gene calls are TRBV28 and TRBJ1-4; D gene unclear. The ends were cut back, 1 base at V and 7 bases at J, with 13 bases in the middle. Germline CDR1 and CDR2: MDHEN and SYDVKM. This CDR3 contains 15 residues. CDR3 nucleotides: TGTGCCAGCAGTTTATCCGGGTATATGAGTGAAAAACTGTTTTTT. Translating it yields CASSLSGYMSEKLFF.

This rearrangement joins TRBV5-1 to TRBJ1-3, with 10 bases identical to TRBD1. The germline V gene has CDR1 SGHRS and CDR2 YFSETQ. Trimming at V came to 3 bases and at J to 4 bases, leaving 13 bases not matched to a gene. The CDR3 runs 18 residues. CDR3 nucleotide sequence: TGCGCCAGCAGCTCCCGCCCTGAGGGACAGGGGACGGGAAACACCATATATTTT. Its protein product is CASSSRPEGQGTGNTIYF. Full variable domain (outside the CDR3, taken from reference TRBV5-1 and TRBJ1-3): KAGVTQTPRYLIKTRGQQVTLSCSPISGHRSVSWYQQTPGQGLQFLFEYFSETQRNKGNFPGRFSGRQFSNSRSEMNVSTLELGDSALYLCASSSRPEGQGTGNTIYFGEGSWLTVV.

The chain links TRBV19 to TRBJ2-5; 7 nucleotides match TRBD1. CDR1 is LNHDA, CDR2 SQIVND, per germline (reference sequence). With V trimmed by 5 bases and J by 2 bases, 8 bases remained unmatched. This CDR3 is built from 15 residues. For the CDR3, the DNA is TGTGCCAGTAGTTATCCTAGGGACAGACAAGAGACCCAGTACTTC. Residues: CASSYPRDRQETQYF.

V is TRBV5-5 and J is TRBJ1-6, with 10 bases lining up with TRBD1. Germline CDR1 is SGHKS and CDR2 is YYEKEE (reference sequence). The CDR3 spans 15 residues. Trimming cost V 4 bases and J 4 bases; bases outside gene matches: 2. The CDR3 loop is CASSPGQGYNSPLHF. DNA for the CDR3: TGTGCCAGCAGCCCGGGACAGGGGTATAATTCACCCCTCCACTTT.

The V call is TRBV6-1, the J call TRBJ1-2; tentative D call: TRBD1 (6 bases). The CDR3 loop spans 14 amino acids. Per germline, CDR1 MNHNS and CDR2 SASEGT. V shed 0 bases and J shed 5 bases, with 10 bases lying between them. CDR3 nucleotides: TGTGCCAGCAGTGAAGCGTTGAGGGGGTATGGCTACACCTTC. Translated: CASSEALRGYGYTF.